This T cell receptor beta chain was sequenced for a study of blood T cell repertoires in COVID-19. Across the whole study: COVID-19 samples collected from the United States, Italy and Spain covered acute and convalescent phases.

The V end was cut by 6 bases, the J end by 4 bases, with 9 bases between. CDR3 size: 12 residues. The germline V gene has CDR1 KGHSH and CDR2 LQKENI. Original processing notes: Cell counts per sample came from amplifying reference gene primers. The table came from immunoSEQ multiplex PCR; TCRdb's copy has only in-frame clones and leaves some out. The V and J calls and clone size were taken over from that table, and D and trimming were inferred from the DNA. Counted here are 300,000 to 350,000 clones, roughly 90% occurring once; the ten biggest clones make up about 7%. Followed over time, Seattle patients had been enrolled while infection was active.

The TCR sequence derives from a woman between 70 and 85 years old with COVID-19, enrolled during active disease. Sequencing was done on a sample of peripheral blood. The rearrangement joins TRBV18 to TRBJ1-2; no clear D gene. The DNA for the CDR3 is TGTGCCAGCTCCGCCACTAGCTATGGCTACACCTTC. It yields the protein CASSATSYGYTF.